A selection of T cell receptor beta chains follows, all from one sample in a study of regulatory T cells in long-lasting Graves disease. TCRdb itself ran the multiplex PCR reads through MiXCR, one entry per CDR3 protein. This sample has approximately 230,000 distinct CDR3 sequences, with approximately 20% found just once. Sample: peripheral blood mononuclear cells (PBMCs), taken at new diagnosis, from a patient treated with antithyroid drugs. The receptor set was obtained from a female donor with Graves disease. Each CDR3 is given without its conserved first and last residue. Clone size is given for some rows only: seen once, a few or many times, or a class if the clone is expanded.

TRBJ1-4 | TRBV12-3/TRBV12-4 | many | ASSLGAPRELF
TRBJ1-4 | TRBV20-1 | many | SVRPRTATNEKLF
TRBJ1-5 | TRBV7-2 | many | ASSLVGGNNQPQH
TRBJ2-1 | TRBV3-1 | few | ASRPLAGAYNEQF
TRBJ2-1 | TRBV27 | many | ASRLWEYAYNEQF
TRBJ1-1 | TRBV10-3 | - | AIRTWDHGEGAEAF
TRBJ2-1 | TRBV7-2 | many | ASSLFLLGQRYNEQF
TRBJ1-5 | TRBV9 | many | ASSEGLSINQPQH
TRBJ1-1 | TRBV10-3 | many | AISEVGNTEAF
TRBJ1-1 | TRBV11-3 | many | ASSLGGGRSEAF
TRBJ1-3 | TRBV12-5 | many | ASGLVVSSGNTIY
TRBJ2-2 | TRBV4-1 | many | ASSQEGDSILPTGELF
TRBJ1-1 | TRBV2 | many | ASSETPGGNLEAF
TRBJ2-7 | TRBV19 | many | ASSPRTSGHYEQY
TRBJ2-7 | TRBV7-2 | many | ASSLSSAGSAEQY
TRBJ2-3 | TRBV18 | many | ASSPADSSGLDTQY
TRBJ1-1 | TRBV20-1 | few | SARTTSNAEAF
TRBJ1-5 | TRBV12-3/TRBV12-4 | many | ASSPERYGNQPQH
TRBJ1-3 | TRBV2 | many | ASSVMGPRNTIY
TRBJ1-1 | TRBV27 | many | ASRTRNMNTEAF
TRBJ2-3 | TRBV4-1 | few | ASSQEDSGSDTQY
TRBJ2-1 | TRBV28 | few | ASEALAGEFNNEQF
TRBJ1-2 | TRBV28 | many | ASSFERTYGYT
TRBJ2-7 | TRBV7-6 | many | ASSSSLAGGGEQY
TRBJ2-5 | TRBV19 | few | ASSTRAGTQY
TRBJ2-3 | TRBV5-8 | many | ASSAGQGTYTDTQY
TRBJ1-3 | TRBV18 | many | ASSQGRGTGNTIY
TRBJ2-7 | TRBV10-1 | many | ASSESRTEQY
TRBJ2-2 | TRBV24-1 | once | ATSGFGTGELF
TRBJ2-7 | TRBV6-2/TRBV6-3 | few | ASSYSGQNYEQY
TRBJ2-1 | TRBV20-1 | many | SARQLRDGQF
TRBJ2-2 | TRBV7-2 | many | ASSPTSGFTGELF
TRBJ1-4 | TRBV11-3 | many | ASSKPGGNEKLF
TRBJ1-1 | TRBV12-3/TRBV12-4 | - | ASSLGHSNTEAF
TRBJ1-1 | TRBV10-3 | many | AIMGTVGTEAF
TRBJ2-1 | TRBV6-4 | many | ASSPGGGSYNEQF
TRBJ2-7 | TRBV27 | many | ASSPLGAFSYEQY
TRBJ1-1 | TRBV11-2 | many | ASSLATGVNTEAF
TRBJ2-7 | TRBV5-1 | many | ASRTGTSSYEQY
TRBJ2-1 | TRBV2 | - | ASSERRLVLNEQF
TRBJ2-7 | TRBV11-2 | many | ACTSGADEQY